These 27 T cell receptor beta chains came from one sample sequenced in a study of T cell repertoires in cytomegalovirus infection. TCRdb re-called the reads through MiXCR, storing one row per CDR3 protein. The sample contains approximately 310,000 distinct CDR3 sequences, 25% of which appear only once. These receptors have no identified antigens. Source: cultured PBMCs, taken from culture after CMV antigen stimulation. The receptors were sampled from a human donor in good health (CMV status not recorded). Some clones in this sample may be carry-over from other donors' samples.

This clonotype was seen ten or more times. This chain connects TRBV7-2 to TRBJ2-5, with TRBD2 as a possible D gene (5 bases). There are 14 residues in the CDR3. Germline CDR1 and CDR2: SGHTA and FQGNSA. V lost 1 base and J lost 5, with 11 bases in between. The DNA of the CDR3 is TGTGCCAGCAGCTTAGATAGCGCTCGGGAGACCCAGTACTTC. Residues: CASSLDSARETQYF.

There are many counts of this clonotype. This chain connects TRBV7-2 to TRBJ2-2, with TRBD2 matching 8 bases. The CDR3 runs 14 residues. The trim removed 6 bases at V and 6 bases at J, leaving 6 bases unmatched. Germline V gene lookup returns CDR1 SGHTA and CDR2 FQGNSA. The CDR3 loop reads CASRRTSLAGELFF. The DNA for the CDR3 is TGTGCCAGCAGACGGACTAGCCTAGCCGGGGAGCTGTTTTTT.

A few counts support this clonotype. The chain links TRBV20-1 to TRBJ2-5; 9 bases are shared with TRBD2. The CDR3 consists of 16 residues. Germline V lookup: CDR1 DFQATT, CDR2 SNEGSKA (reference sequence). The V segment lost 1 base and the J segment 4 bases; nucleotides outside the gene matches: 10. For the CDR3, the DNA is TGCAGTGCTAGAGGTACCGGGACTAGCCGTGGAGAGACCCAGTACTTC. It specifies CSARGTGTSRGETQYF.

This clonotype was seen many times. The chain carries TRBV7-9 and TRBJ2-2, with 7 bases aligning to TRBD2. V was pared by 1 base and J by 0 bases, with 5 bases of the junction left unmatched. This CDR3 is 17 amino acids long. In germline, CDR1 is SEHNR, CDR2 FQNEAQ (reference sequence). CDR3 protein: CASSLEGAGANTGELFF. The CDR3 DNA sequence: TGTGCCAGCAGCTTAGAAGGCGCGGGAGCGAACACCGGGGAGCTGTTTTTT.

V and J are TRBV19 and TRBJ1-3, with D tentatively TRBD1 (6 bases). In germline, CDR1 is LNHDA, CDR2 SQIVND (reference sequence). This CDR3 is built from 14 residues. Trimming shortened V by 3 bases and J by 2 bases, and 8 bases separated the two germline ends. The CDR3 sequence: CASSIGTTGNTIYF. CDR3 nucleotide sequence: TGTGCCAGTAGTATTGGGACAACTGGAAACACCATATATTTT. Complete variable domain (other parts from reference TRBV19 and TRBJ1-3): DGGITQSPKYLFRKEGQNVTLSCEQNLNHDAMYWYRQDPGQGLRLIYYSQIVNDFQKGDIAEGYSVSREKKESFPLTVTSAQKNPTAFYLCASSIGTTGNTIYFGEGSWLTVV.

The V and J genes are TRBV28 and TRBJ2-7; no reliable D call. CDR3 length equals 15 residues. The germline V gene encodes CDR1 MDHEN and CDR2 SYDVKM. V lost 7 bases and J lost 3, with 19 bases in between. CDR3: CASTLSADGVYEQYF. CDR3 nucleotide sequence: TGTGCCAGCACCCTTTCCGCGGACGGAGTCTACGAGCAGTACTTC.

In this sample, this clonotype turned up many times. This chain connects TRBV7-8 to TRBJ2-7; D is unclear. The V gene's germline CDR1 is SGHVS and CDR2 FQNEAQ. The CDR3 is 14 residues long. Deletions cut 2 bases from V and 1 base from J, with 9 bases between. The CDR3 DNA reads as TGTGCCAGCAGCTTAAGCTACGGGTCCTACGAGCAGTACGTC. Amino acids: CASSLSYGSYEQYV.

Remarks on this clonotype: A much bigger clone sits one base away, suggesting this may be a read error. J is TRBJ1-5 and V is TRBV7-2; possible D gene TRBD1, 5 bases. V was clipped by 5 bases and J by 1 base, with 15 bases between them. Per the germline V gene, CDR1 is SGHTA and CDR2 is FQGNSA. The CDR3 spans 16 residues. In nucleotides, the CDR3 is TGTGCCAGCAGCCCCGGGGGGAGAGCAAGCAATCAGCCCCAGCATTTT. Its translation: CASSPGGRASNQPQHF.

This chain joins TRBV11-2 and TRBJ2-1, with 11 bases matching TRBD2. This CDR3 is built from 17 residues. Unmatched junction bases numbered 8, after V lost 1 base and J lost 6 bases. Germline V gene sequence: CDR1 SGHAT, CDR2 FQNNGV. The CDR3 DNA follows: TGTGCCAGCAGCTTAGGAACTAGCGGGAGAATAGGCAATGAGCAGTTCTTC. This encodes CASSLGTSGRIGNEQFF.

This clonotype was counted a few times. The V call is TRBV4-1, the J call TRBJ2-3; TRBD2 matches at 11 bases. The CDR3 extends over 19 amino acids. Per germline, CDR1 MGHRA and CDR2 YSYEKL. Trimming cost V 0 bases and J 2 bases; bases outside gene matches: 10. The CDR3 nucleotides read TGCGCCAGCAGCCAAGATTCCCCGGCTAGCGGGGGGTACACAGATACGCAGTATTTT. Its protein product is CASSQDSPASGGYTDTQYF.

The chain links TRBV5-6 to TRBJ1-1; 9 bases are a match to TRBD1. The J segment lost 1 base and the V segment lost 4 bases, leaving 5 bases of the junction unmatched. This CDR3 spans 15 amino acids. CDR1 is SGHDT, CDR2 YYEEEE, per germline. In nucleotides, the CDR3 is TGTGCCAGCAGCGGACCGGGACAGGGGAACACTGAAGCTTTCTTT. Translation: CASSGPGQGNTEAFF.

V is TRBV11-2 and J is TRBJ2-1; 11 nucleotides line up with TRBD2. V was clipped by 4 bases and J by 9 bases; unmatched bases: 8. Germline V CDR1 and CDR2: SGHAT, FQNNGV. This CDR3 has 15 amino acids. This chain's CDR3 is CASSSILAGVGEQFF. CDR3 sequence (DNA): TGTGCCAGCAGCTCGATACTAGCGGGAGTGGGTGAGCAGTTCTTC.

In this sample, this clonotype turned up many times. The rearrangement uses TRBV7-2 and TRBJ2-3; 9 bases are a match to TRBD2. The V gene's germline CDR1 is SGHTA and CDR2 FQGNSA. After removal of 5 bases from V and 2 bases from J, the junction contained 8 bases not matched to a gene. The length of the CDR3 is 16 residues. The CDR3 nucleotides are TGTGCCAGCAGCGCAACTAGCGGGCTTTACACAGATACGCAGTATTTT. It specifies CASSATSGLYTDTQYF.

Only a few counts were recorded for this clonotype. The genes are TRBV5-1 and TRBJ2-3; TRBD2 agrees at 11 bases. The ends lost 3 bases at V and 5 bases at J; junction bases unmatched: 2. The CDR3 loop spans 14 amino acids. Germline CDR1 is SGHRS and CDR2 is YFSETQ. The chain's CDR3 is CASSWGLAEDTQYF. Written as DNA, the CDR3 is TGCGCCAGCAGCTGGGGACTAGCGGAAGATACGCAGTATTTT.

This clonotype was detected many times. The chain recombines TRBV7-2 with TRBJ1-2; 7 bases agree with TRBD1. Trimming at V came to 6 bases and at J to 8 bases, leaving 12 bases not matched to a gene. This CDR3 is 14 amino acids long. From germline, CDR1 is SGHTA and CDR2 FQGNSA. CDR3 sequence (DNA): TGTGCCAGCAGTTTTGGGACAGTACCTTCAGGCTACACCTTC. It is translated as CASSFGTVPSGYTF.

This clonotype was seen a few times. The chain joins TRBV20-1 to TRBJ2-1, with 12 bases that match TRBD2. This CDR3 comprises 16 residues. Germline CDR1 reads DFQATT; CDR2 reads SNEGSKA (reference sequence). With V trimmed by 4 bases and J by 3 bases, 7 bases remained unmatched. CDR3: CSATDWGLAGYNEQFF. In DNA form, the CDR3 reads TGCAGTGCTACAGATTGGGGACTAGCGGGCTACAATGAGCAGTTCTTC.

This clonotype was detected only a few times. V gene TRBV25-1 combines with J gene TRBJ2-3; D unresolved. Germline CDR1 and CDR2: MGHDK and SYGVNS. This CDR3 is built from 10 residues. V was pared by 3 bases and J by 9 bases, with 4 bases between. Written as DNA, the CDR3 is TGTGCCAGCAGTGATCGCACGCAGTATTTT. Its translation: CASSDRTQYF.

The rearrangement uses TRBV6-6 and TRBJ2-1; D might be TRBD2 (5 bases). The CDR3 has 15 amino acids. Trimming cost V 6 bases and J 6 bases, with 18 bases left between them. Germline CDR1 is MNHNY and CDR2 is SVGAGI (reference sequence). Written as DNA, the CDR3 is TGTGCCAGCAGGGAGACTACTCCCGCCATCAATGAGCAGTTCTTC. Its protein product is CASRETTPAINEQFF.

This clonotype has more than one count but fewer than ten. J is TRBJ2-7 and V is TRBV6-1; perhaps TRBD2 as D (6 bases). Germline values: CDR1 MNHNS, CDR2 SASEGT. V lost 5 bases and J 1 base, leaving 18 bases between the germline ends. The CDR3 contains 16 residues. The CDR3 reads CASSSGGTALSYEQYV. CDR3 DNA: TGTGCCAGCAGTTCAGGAGGGACTGCTCTATCCTACGAGCAGTACGTC.

The genes are TRBV5-1 and TRBJ1-2; D is unclear. V shed 0 bases and J shed 4 bases, with 4 bases lying between them. The germline CDR1 and CDR2 sequences are SGHRS and YFSETQ. The CDR3 is made up of 12 amino acids. The CDR3 nucleotides are TGCGCCAGCAGCTTGGACCGCTATGGCTACACCTTC. Protein: CASSLDRYGYTF.

This clonotype was recorded many times. The DNA for the CDR3 is TGTGCCAGCAGCTTACAGAATTCACCCCTCCACTTT. Amino acids: CASSLQNSPLHF. The V and J genes are TRBV7-2 and TRBJ1-6; D ambiguous. Germline values: CDR1 SGHTA, CDR2 FQGNSA. Deletions cut 2 bases from V and 7 bases from J, with 3 bases between. This CDR3 is built from 12 residues.

The chain is built from TRBV7-2 and TRBJ1-1; D perhaps matches TRBD1 (5 bases). Germline-derived CDR1 and CDR2 are SGHTA and FQGNSA. The CDR3 contains 14 residues. Between the trimmed V and J ends, which lost 7 bases and 0 bases, there was a span of 12 bases. CDR3 in DNA: TGTGCCAGCACCATGACAGACCTGAACACTGAAGCTTTCTTT. It specifies CASTMTDLNTEAFF.

This clonotype was counted only a few times. This chain joins TRBV6-2 or TRBV6-3 and TRBJ2-7; 10 bases line up with TRBD2. The CDR3 loop spans 14 amino acids. With V trimmed by 6 bases and J by 5 bases, 7 bases remained unmatched. Per the germline V gene, CDR1 is MNHEY and CDR2 is SVGEGT. The CDR3 bases are TGTGCCAGCAGCGCTAGCGGGAGCCCCCACGAGCAGTACTTC. This gives the protein CASSASGSPHEQYF.

Only a few counts were recorded for this clonotype. The gene calls are TRBV10-3 and TRBJ1-3, with unresolved D. CDR3 length equals 15 residues. V lost 5 bases to trimming and J lost 0 bases, with 11 bases between them. Germline CDR1 is ENHRY and CDR2 is SYGVKD. CDR3 bases: TGTGCCATCAGTCCCGGACCGATCTCTGGAAACACCATATATTTT. It specifies CAISPGPISGNTIYF.

The gene calls are TRBV11-2 and TRBJ1-3; D gene uncertain. Germline V CDR1 and CDR2: SGHAT, FQNNGV. V was cut by 1 base and J by 0 bases, with 10 bases left in between. CDR3 length: 16 residues. Here the CDR3 DNA reads TGTGCCAGCAGCTTAGGGGAGAAAAGCTCTGGAAACACCATATATTTT. Protein product: CASSLGEKSSGNTIYF.

The CDR3 nucleotides are TGCGCCAGCAGCTTGGAGGGGAATATGGTACACGAGCAGTACTTC. Encoded protein: CASSLEGNMVHEQYF. The chain combines TRBV5-1 with TRBJ2-7; D possibly corresponds to TRBD1 (5 bases). V lost 0 bases and J lost 5, with 15 bases in between. The V gene's germline CDR1 is SGHRS and CDR2 YFSETQ. There are 15 residues in the CDR3.

The genes are TRBV28 and TRBJ2-7; TRBD2 matches at 13 bases. CDR1 and CDR2 from the germline V gene are MDHEN and SYDVKM. The CDR3 length is 17 residues. V was pared by 8 bases and J by 4 bases, with 14 bases of the junction left unmatched. The CDR3 is CASAGLAGEPKDYEQYF. The CDR3 DNA reads TGTGCCAGCGCAGGACTAGCGGGAGAGCCCAAGGATTACGAGCAGTACTTC.